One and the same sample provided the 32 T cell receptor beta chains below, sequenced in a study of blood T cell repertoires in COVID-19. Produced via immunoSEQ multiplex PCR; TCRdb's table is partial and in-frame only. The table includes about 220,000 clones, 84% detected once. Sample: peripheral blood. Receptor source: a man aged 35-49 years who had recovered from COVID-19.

CDR3: CASSLGPPFTDTQYF. Here the CDR3 DNA reads TGTGCCAGCAGTTTAGGGCCCCCCTTCACAGATACGCAGTATTTT. The chain is built from TRBV27 and TRBJ2-3; D not resolved. The CDR3 extends over 15 amino acids. The V end lost 2 bases, the J end lost 2 bases, and 11 bases lay between the germline ends. The germline gives CDR1 MNHEY, CDR2 SMNVEV (reference sequence).

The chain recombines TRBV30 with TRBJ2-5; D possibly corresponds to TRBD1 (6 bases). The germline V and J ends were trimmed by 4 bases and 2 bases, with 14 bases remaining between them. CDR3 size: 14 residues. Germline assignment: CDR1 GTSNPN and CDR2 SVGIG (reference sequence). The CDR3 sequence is CAWNKGGAQETQYF. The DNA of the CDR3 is TGTGCCTGGAACAAAGGGGGAGCACAAGAGACCCAGTACTTC.

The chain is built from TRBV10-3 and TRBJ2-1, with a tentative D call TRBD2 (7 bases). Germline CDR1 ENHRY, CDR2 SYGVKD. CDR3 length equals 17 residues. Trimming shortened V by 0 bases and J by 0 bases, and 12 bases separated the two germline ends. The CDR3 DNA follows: TGTGCCATCAGTGAGTCGACGCGGGGGCTCTCCTACAATGAGCAGTTCTTC. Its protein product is CAISESTRGLSYNEQFF.

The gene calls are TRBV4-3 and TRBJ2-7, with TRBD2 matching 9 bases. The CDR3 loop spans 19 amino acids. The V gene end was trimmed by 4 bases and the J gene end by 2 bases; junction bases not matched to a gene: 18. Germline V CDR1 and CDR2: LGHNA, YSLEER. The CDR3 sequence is CASSLAARRASGIPYEQYF. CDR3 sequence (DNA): TGCGCCAGCAGCCTTGCCGCCCGCCGGGCTAGCGGGATTCCCTACGAGCAGTACTTC.

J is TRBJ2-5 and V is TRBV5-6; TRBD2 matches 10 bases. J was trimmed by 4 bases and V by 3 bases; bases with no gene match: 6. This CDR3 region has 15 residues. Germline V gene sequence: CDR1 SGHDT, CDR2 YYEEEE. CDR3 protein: CASSYPSGSRETQYF. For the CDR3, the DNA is TGTGCCAGCAGCTATCCTAGCGGGAGCAGAGAGACCCAGTACTTC.

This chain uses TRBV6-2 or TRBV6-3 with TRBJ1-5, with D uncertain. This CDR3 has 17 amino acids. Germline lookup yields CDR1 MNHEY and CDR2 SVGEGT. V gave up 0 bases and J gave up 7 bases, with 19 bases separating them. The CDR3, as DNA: TGTGCCAGCAGTTACTCGAGTTGGGAAGTAAGAGGGCAGCCCCAGCATTTT. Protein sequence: CASSYSSWEVRGQPQHF.

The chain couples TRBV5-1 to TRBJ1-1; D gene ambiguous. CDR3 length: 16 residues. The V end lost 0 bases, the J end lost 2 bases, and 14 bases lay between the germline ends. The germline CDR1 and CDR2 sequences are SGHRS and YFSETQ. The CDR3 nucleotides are TGCGCCAGCAGCTTGGCAGAATCGGGTAGTAACACTGAAGCTTTCTTT. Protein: CASSLAESGSNTEAFF.

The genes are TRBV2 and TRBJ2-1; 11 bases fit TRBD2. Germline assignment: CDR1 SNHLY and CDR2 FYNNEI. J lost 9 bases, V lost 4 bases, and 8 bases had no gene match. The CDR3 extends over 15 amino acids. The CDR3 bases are TGTGCCAGCAGTGGTACTAGCGGGGGAATGGGTGAGCAGTTCTTC. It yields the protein CASSGTSGGMGEQFF.

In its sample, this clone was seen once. This CDR3 reads CASKKSWGGESYEQYF. DNA of the CDR3: TGTGCCAGCAAAAAGAGCTGGGGGGGGGAATCCTACGAGCAGTACTTC. The chain combines TRBV27 with TRBJ2-7; 7 bases are shared with TRBD2. The CDR3 consists of 16 residues. CDR1 and CDR2 from the germline V gene are MNHEY and SMNVEV (reference sequence). The trim removed 7 bases at V and 1 base at J, leaving 13 bases unmatched.

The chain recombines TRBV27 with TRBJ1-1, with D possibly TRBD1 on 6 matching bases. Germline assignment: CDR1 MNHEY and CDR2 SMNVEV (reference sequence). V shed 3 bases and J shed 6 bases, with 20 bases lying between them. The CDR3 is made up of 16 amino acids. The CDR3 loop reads CASSFEGAGAGAEAFF. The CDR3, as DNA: TGTGCCAGCAGTTTTGAAGGAGCAGGGGCGGGCGCTGAAGCTTTCTTT.

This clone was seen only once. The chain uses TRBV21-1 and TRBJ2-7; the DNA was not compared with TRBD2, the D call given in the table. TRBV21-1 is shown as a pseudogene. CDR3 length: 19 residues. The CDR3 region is CASSKDGGGSGYYSYEQYF. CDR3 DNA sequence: TGTGCCAGCAGCAAAGATGGGGGGGGTAGCGGATACTACTCCTACGAGCAGTACTTC.

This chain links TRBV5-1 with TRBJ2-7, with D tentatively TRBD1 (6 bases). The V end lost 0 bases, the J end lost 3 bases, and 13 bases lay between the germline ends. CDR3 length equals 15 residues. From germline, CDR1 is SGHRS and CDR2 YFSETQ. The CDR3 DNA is TGCGCCAGCAGCTTGGGCGGAACAGGGAACTACGAGCAGTACTTC. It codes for CASSLGGTGNYEQYF.

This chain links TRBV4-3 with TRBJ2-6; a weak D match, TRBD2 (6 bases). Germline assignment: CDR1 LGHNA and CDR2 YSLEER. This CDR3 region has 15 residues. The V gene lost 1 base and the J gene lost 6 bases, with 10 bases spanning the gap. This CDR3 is CASSQVWEVANVLTF. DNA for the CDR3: TGCGCCAGCAGCCAAGTGTGGGAGGTGGCCAACGTCCTGACTTTC.

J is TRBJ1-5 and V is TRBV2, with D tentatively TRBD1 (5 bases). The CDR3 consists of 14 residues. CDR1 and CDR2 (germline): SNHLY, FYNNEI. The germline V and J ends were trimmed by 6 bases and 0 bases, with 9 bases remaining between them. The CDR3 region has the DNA TGTGCCAGCAGCCAGACAGATAGCAATCAGCCCCAGCATTTT. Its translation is CASSQTDSNQPQHF.

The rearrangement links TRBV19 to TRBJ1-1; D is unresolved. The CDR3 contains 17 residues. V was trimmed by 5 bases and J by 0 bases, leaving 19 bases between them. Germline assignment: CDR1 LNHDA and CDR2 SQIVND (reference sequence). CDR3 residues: CASSSISLAVMNTEAFF. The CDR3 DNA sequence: TGTGCCAGTAGTTCAATATCCCTGGCGGTAATGAACACTGAAGCTTTCTTT.

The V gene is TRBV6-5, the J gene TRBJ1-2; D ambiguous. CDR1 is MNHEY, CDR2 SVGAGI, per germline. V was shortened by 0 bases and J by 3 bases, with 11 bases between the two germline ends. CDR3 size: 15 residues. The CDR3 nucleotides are TGTGCCAGCAGTTACTCAAGCGGGTTCGACTATGGCTACACCTTC. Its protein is CASSYSSGFDYGYTF.

DNA of the CDR3: TGCGCCAGCAGCTTGGCCAATAGGAACACTGAAGCTTTCTTT. Amino acid sequence: CASSLANRNTEAFF. The chain links TRBV5-1 to TRBJ1-1; D not certain. Trimming stripped 0 bases from V and 1 base from J, with 7 bases between. CDR3 length equals 14 residues. The germline gives CDR1 SGHRS, CDR2 YFSETQ.

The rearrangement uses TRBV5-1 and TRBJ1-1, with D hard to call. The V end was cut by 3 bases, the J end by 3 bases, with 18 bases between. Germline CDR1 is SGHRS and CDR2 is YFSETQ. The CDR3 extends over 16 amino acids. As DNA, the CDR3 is TGCGCCAGCAGCTCTGCTCAACTACCGGGTTACACTGAAGCTTTCTTT. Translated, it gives CASSSAQLPGYTEAFF. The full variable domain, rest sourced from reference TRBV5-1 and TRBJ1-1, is KAGVTQTPRYLIKTRGQQVTLSCSPISGHRSVSWYQQTPGQGLQFLFEYFSETQRNKGNFPGRFSGRQFSNSRSEMNVSTLELGDSALYLCASSSAQLPGYTEAFFGQGTRLTVV.

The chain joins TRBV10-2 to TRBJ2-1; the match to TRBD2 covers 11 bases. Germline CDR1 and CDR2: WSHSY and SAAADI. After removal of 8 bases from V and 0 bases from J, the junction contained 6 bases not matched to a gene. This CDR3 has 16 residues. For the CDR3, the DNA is TGCGCCAGCTACGGACTAGCGGGTAGCTCCTACAATGAGCAGTTCTTC. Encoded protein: CASYGLAGSSYNEQFF.

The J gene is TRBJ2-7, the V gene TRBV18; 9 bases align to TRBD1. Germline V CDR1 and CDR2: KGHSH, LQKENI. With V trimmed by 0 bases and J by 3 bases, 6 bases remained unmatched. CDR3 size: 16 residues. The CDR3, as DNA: TGTGCCAGCTCACCACCTGAAACAGGGGGCGACTACGAGCAGTACTTC. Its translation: CASSPPETGGDYEQYF. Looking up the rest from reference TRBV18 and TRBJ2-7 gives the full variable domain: NAGVMQNPRHLVRRRGQEARLRCSPMKGHSHVYWYRQLPEEGLKFMVYLQKENIIDESGMPKERFSAEFPKEGPSILRIQQVVRGDSAAYFCASSPPETGGDYEQYFGPGTRLTVT.

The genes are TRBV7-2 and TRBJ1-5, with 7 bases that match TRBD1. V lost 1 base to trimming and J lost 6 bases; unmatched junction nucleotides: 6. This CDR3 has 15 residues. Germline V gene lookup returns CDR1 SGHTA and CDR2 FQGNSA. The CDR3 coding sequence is TGTGCCAGCAGCTTAGTGAAGGGGGCAGGTCAGCCCCAGCATTTT. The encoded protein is CASSLVKGAGQPQHF.

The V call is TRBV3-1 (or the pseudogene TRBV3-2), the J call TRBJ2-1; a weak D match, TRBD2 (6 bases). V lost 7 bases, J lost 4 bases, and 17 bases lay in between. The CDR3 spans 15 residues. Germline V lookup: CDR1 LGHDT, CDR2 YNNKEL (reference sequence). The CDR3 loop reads CASTGGLAIYNEQFF. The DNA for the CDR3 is TGTGCCAGCACCGGAGGGCTAGCGATTTACAATGAGCAGTTCTTC.

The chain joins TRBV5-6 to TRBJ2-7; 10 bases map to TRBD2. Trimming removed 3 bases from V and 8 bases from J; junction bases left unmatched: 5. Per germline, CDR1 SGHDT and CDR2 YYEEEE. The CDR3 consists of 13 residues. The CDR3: CASSSLAGGKQYF. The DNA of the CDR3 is TGTGCCAGCAGCTCGTTAGCGGGAGGCAAGCAGTACTTC.

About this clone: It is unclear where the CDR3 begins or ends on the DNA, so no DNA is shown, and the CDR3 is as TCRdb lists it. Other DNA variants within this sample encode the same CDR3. CDR3 in amino acids: CASSSSATNEKLFF. This rearrangement joins TRBV6-5 to TRBJ1-4. Germline V gene data show CDR1 as MNHEY and CDR2 as SVGAGI. The CDR3 contains 14 residues when both ends are counted.

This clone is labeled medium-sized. In DNA form, the CDR3 reads TGTGCCAGCAGTTACGGCGGGGACACAGATACGCAGTATTTT. Protein sequence: CASSYGGDTDTQYF. The V and J genes are TRBV6-2 or TRBV6-3 and TRBJ2-3; tentative D call: TRBD2 (6 bases). The CDR3 contains 14 residues. Trimming took 2 bases from V and 2 from J, leaving 8 bases between them. Looked up from germline, CDR1 is MNHEY and CDR2 is SVGEGT.

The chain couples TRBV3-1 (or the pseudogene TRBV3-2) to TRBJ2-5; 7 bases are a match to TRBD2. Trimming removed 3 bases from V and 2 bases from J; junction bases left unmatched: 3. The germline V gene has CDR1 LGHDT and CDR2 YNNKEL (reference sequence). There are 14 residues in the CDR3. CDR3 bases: TGTGCCAGCAGCCAGGTAGCGGGTCAAGAGACCCAGTACTTC. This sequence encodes CASSQVAGQETQYF.

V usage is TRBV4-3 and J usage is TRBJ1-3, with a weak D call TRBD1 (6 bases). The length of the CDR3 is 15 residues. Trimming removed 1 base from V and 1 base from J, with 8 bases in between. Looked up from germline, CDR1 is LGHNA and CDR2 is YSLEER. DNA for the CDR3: TGCGCCAGCAGCCAAGCTGGACAGTCTGGAAACACCATATATTTT. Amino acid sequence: CASSQAGQSGNTIYF.

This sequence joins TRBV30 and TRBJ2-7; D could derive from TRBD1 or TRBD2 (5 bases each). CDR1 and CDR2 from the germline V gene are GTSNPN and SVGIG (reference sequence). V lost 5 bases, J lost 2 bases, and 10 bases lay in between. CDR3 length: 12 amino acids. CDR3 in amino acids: CAWGDGAYEQYF. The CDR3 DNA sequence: TGTGCCTGGGGGGACGGGGCCTACGAGCAGTACTTC.

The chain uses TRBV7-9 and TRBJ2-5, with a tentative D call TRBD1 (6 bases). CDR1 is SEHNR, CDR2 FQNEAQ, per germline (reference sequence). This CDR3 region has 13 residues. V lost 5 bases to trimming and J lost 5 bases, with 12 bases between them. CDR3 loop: CASSPPGVETQYF. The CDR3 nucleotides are TGTGCCAGCAGCCCACCAGGGGTGGAGACCCAGTACTTC.

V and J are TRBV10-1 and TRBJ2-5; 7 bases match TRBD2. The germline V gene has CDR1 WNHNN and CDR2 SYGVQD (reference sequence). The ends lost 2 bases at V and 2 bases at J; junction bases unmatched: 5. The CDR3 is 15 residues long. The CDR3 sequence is CASSEVAGRQETQYF. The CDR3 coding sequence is TGCGCCAGCAGTGAGGTAGCGGGCCGACAAGAGACCCAGTACTTC.

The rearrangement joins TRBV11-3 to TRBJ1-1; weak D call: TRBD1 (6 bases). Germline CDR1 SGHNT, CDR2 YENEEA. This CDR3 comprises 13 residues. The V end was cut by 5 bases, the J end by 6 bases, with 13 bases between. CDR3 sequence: CASSPGVGAEAFF. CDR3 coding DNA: TGTGCCAGCAGCCCAGGGGTGGGCGCTGAAGCTTTCTTT.

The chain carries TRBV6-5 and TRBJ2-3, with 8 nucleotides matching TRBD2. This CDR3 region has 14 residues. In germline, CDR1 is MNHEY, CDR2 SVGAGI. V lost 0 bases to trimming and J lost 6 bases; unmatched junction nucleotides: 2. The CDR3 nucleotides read TGTGCCAGCAGTTACTCCGGGGGGGAGGATACGCAGTATTTT. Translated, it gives CASSYSGGEDTQYF.